The clone carrying this TCR beta chain occurred a few times. Its antigen is not identified. The record originates from a study of T cells in Graves' hyperthyroidism and ophthalmopathy. Study results and caveats: Blood also held most thyroid clonotypes expanded beyond 0.001. Stable hyperthyroidism was told apart from ophthalmopathy by a model built on 13 V-J features.

RNA transcripts yielded amplified TCR beta CDR3 regions. Using the HTBI primer set, a first-round RT-PCR was run on the TCR CDR3. MiXCR was run by TCRdb on the multiplex PCR reads, yielding one entry per CDR3 protein. The table has about 610,000 distinct CDR3 sequences, roughly a sixth seen once; the top ten hold 2.5% to 4%. Active moderate-to-severe ophthalmopathy, Clinical Activity Score at least 3, NOSPECS at least 4, under 3 months' duration. Every diagnosis used clinical symptoms, serum thyroxine and TRAb, thyroid ultrasound and orbital computed tomography. The germline gives CDR1 SGHDN, CDR2 FVKESK. Losses at the gene ends were 4 bases for V and 15 bases for J; bases not matched to a gene: 12. The CDR3 sequence is 13 residues long.

The receptor was isolated from a middle-aged woman with Graves' ophthalmopathy. The sequenced material came from blood. The chain combines TRBV14 with TRBJ2-1; the match to TRBD2 covers 7 bases. The CDR3, as DNA: TGTGCCAGCAGCCGGGTGAGGGCGGGAGTCCCGTTCTTC. This encodes CASSRVRAGVPFF.